A single T cell receptor (beta chain) is shown here with its context. The record originates from a study of blood T cell repertoires in COVID-19. Study at large: Acute and convalescent COVID-19 specimens originated in the United States, Italy and Spain. The analysed material was cDNA or gDNA that came from T cells, B-cell-depleted T cells, or PBMCs.

Assignments of participants to cohorts depended upon their own reported clinical history. Using immunoSEQ multiplex PCR, the repertoire was profiled, and TCRdb retains in-frame clones only, with some absent. The data show 210,000 or so clones, approximately 83% seen once. This TCR derives from a woman aged 45-60 years who had been exposed to COVID-19. Sequenced sample: PBMCs or T cells enriched from blood (not recorded which).

Here the CDR3 DNA reads TGTGCCAGCTCACCACGTAGCCAGGGGGCTGATGAGCAGTACTTC. It yields the protein CASSPRSQGADEQYF. The rearrangement uses TRBV18 and TRBJ2-7; TRBD1 agrees at 8 bases. The ends lost 1 base at V and 7 bases at J; junction bases unmatched: 9. The CDR3 length is 15 residues. The germline CDR1 and CDR2 sequences are KGHSH and LQKENI.